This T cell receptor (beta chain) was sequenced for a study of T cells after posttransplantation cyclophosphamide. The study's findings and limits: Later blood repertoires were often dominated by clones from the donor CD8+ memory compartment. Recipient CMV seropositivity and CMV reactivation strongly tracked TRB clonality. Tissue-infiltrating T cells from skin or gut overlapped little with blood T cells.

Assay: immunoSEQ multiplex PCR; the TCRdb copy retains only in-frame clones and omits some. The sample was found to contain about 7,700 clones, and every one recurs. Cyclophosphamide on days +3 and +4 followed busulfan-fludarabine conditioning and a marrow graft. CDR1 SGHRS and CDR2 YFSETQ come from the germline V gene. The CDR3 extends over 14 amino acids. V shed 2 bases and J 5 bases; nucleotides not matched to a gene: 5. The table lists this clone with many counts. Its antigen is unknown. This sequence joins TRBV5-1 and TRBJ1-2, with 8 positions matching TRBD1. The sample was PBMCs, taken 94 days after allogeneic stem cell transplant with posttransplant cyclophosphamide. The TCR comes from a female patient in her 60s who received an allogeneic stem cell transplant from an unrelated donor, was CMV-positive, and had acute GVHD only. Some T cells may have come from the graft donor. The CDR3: CASSFAWTGYGYTF. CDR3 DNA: TGCGCCAGCAGCTTTGCTTGGACAGGGTATGGCTACACCTTC.